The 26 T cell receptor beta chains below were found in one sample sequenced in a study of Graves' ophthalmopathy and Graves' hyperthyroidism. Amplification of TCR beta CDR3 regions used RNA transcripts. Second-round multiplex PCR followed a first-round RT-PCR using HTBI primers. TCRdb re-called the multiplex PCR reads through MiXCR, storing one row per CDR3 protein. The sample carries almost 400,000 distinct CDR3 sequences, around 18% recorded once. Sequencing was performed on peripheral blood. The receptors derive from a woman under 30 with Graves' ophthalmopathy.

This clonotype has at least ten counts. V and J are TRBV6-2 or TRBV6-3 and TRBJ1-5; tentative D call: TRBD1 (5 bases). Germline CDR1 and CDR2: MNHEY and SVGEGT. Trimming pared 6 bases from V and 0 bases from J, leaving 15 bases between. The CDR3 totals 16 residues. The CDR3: CASRRGIGVSNQPQHF. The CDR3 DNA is TGTGCCAGCAGAAGGGGAATCGGCGTTAGCAATCAGCCCCAGCATTTT.

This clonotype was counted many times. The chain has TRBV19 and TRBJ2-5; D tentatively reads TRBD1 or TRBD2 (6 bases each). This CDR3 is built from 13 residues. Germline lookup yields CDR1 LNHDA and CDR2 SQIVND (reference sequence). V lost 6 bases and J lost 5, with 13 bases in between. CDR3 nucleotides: TGTGCCAGTAGGGATGGGGGGCCTGAGACCCAGTACTTC. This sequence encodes CASRDGGPETQYF.

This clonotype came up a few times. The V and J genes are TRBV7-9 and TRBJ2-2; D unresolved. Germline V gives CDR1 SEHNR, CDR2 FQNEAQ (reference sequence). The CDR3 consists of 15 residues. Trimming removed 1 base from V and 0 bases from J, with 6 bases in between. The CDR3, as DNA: TGTGCCAGCAGCTTAGGCCAGTCGAACACCGGGGAGCTGTTTTTT. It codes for CASSLGQSNTGELFF. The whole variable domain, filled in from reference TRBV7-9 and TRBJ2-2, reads DTGVSQNPRHKITKRGQNVTFRCDPISEHNRLYWYRQTLGQGPEFLTYFQNEAQLEKSRLLSDRFSAERPKGSFSTLEIQRTEQGDSAMYLCASSLGQSNTGELFFGEGSRLTVL.

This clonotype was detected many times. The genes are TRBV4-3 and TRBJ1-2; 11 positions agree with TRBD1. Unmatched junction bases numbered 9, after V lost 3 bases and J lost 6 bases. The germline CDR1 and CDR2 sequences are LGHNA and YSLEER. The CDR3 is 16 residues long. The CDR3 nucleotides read TGCGCCAGCAGCCAGCGGACAGGGGGCGCCGGTGATGGCTACACCTTC. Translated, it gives CASSQRTGGAGDGYTF.

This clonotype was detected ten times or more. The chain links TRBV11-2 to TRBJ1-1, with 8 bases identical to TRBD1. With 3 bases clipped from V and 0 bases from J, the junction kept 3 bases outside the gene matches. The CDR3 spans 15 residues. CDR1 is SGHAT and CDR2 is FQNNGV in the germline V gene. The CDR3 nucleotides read TGTGCCAGCAGCTTGCAGGGGGCGATGAACACTGAAGCTTTCTTT. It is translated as CASSLQGAMNTEAFF.

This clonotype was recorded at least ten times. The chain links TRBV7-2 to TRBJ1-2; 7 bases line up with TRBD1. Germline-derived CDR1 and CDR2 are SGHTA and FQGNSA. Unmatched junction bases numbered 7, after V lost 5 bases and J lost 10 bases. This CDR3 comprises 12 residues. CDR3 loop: CASSRSTGDYTF. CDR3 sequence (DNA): TGTGCCAGCAGCCGATCCACAGGGGACTACACCTTC.

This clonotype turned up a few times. CDR3 sequence reads: CAWRTGRVYGYTF. The CDR3 nucleotides are TGTGCCTGGAGGACAGGGAGAGTCTATGGCTACACCTTC. The J gene is TRBJ1-2, the V gene TRBV30; 7 bases agree with TRBD1. Germline V gene data show CDR1 as GTSNPN and CDR2 as SVGIG (reference sequence). With 3 bases clipped from V and 4 bases from J, the junction kept 5 bases outside the gene matches. The CDR3 totals 13 residues.

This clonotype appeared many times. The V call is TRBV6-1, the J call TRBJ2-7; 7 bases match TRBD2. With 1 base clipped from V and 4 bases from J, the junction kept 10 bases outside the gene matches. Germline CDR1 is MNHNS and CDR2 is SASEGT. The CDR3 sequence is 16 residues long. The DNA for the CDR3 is TGTGCCAGCAGTGAAGGTCAGAGCGGGGCGGGATACGAGCAGTACTTC. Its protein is CASSEGQSGAGYEQYF.

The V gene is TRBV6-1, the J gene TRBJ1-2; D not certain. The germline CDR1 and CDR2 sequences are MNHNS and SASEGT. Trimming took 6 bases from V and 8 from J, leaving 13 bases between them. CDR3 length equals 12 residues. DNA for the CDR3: TGTGCCAGCAGAGAGTCCCTCCGGGGCTACACCTTC. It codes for CASRESLRGYTF.

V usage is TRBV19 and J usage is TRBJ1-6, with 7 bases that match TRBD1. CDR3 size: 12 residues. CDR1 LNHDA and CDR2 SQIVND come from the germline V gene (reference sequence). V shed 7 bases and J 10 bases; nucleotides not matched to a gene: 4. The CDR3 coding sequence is TGTGCCAGTAACCAGGGGGGGTCACCCCTCCACTTT. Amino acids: CASNQGGSPLHF.

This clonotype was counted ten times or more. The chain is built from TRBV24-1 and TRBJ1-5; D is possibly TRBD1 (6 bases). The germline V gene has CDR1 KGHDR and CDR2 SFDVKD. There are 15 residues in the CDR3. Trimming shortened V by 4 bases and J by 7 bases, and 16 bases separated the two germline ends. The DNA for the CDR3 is TGTGCCACCAGTGACACCAGGGGAAGCGGCCAGCCCCAGCATTTT. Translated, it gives CATSDTRGSGQPQHF.

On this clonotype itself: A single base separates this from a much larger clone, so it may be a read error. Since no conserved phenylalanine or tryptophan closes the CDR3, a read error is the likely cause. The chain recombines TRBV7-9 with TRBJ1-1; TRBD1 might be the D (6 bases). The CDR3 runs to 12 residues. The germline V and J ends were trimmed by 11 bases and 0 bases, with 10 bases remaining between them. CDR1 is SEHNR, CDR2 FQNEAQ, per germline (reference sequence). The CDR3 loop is CAGGQLNTEAFL. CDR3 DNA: TGTGCCGGAGGACAGCTGAACACTGAAGCTTTCCTT.

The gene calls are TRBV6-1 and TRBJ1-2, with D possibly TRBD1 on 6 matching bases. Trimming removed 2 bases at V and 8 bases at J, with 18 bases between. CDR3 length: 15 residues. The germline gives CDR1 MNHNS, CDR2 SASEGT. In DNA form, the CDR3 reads TGTGCCAGCAGTGAAAACCCCCGGGGGCGAGGAGGCTACACCTTC. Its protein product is CASSENPRGRGGYTF.

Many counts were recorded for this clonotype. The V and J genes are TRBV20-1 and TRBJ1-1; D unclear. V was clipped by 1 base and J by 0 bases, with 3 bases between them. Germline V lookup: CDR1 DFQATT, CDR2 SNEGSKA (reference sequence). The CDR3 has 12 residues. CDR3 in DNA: TGCAGTGCTAGAGGGGTGAACACTGAAGCTTTCTTT. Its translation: CSARGVNTEAFF.

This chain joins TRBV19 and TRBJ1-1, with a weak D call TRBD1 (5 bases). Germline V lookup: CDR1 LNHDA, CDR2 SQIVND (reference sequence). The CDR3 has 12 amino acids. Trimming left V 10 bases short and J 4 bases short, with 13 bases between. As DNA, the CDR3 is TGTGCCACGTCGTGGGGCCGCACTGAAGCTTTCTTT. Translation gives CATSWGRTEAFF. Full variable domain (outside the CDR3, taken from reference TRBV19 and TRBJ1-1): DGGITQSPKYLFRKEGQNVTLSCEQNLNHDAMYWYRQDPGQGLRLIYYSQIVNDFQKGDIAEGYSVSREKKESFPLTVTSAQKNPTAFYLCATSWGRTEAFFGQGTRLTVV.

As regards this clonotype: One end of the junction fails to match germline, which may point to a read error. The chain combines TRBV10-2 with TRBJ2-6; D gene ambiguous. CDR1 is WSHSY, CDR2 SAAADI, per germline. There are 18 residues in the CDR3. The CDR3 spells CASSLETKSHSGTNVLTF. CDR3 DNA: TGCGCCAGCAGTCTGGAGACGAAGTCGCACTCTGGGACCAACGTCCTGACTTTC.

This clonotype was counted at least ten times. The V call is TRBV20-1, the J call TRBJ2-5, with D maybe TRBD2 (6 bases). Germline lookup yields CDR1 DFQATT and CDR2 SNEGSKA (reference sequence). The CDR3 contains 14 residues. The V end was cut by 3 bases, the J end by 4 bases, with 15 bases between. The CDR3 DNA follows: TGCAGTGCTAGTCCACTAGCCGGTGTAGAGACCCAGTACTTC. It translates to CSASPLAGVETQYF.

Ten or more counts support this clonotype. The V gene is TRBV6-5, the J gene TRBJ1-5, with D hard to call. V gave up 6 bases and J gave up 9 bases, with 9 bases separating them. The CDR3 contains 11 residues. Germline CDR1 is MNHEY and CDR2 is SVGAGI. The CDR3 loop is CASSHSPPQHF. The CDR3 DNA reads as TGTGCCAGCAGCCACAGTCCGCCCCAGCATTTT.

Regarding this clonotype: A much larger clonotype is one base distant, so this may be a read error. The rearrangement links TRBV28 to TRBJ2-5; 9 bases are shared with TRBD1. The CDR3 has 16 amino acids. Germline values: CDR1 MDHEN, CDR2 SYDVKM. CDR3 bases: TGTGCCAGCAGCTCCCAAGACAGGGGGTCCCAAGAGACCCGGTACTTC. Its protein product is CASSSQDRGSQETRYF.

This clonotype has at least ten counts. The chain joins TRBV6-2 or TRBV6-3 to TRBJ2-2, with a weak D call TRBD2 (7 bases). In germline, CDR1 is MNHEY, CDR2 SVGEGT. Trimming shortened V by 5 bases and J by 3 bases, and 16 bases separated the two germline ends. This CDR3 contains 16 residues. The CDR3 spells CASSPGAGTYTGELFF. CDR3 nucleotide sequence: TGTGCCAGCAGTCCAGGAGCGGGGACATACACCGGGGAGCTGTTTTTT.

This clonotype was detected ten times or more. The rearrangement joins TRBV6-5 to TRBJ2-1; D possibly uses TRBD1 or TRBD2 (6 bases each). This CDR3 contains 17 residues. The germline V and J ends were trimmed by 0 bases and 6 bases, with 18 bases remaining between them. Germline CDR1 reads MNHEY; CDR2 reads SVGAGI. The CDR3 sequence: CASSYSIKRGEANEQFF. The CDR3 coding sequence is TGTGCCAGCAGTTACTCGATTAAAAGGGGGGAAGCCAATGAGCAGTTCTTC.

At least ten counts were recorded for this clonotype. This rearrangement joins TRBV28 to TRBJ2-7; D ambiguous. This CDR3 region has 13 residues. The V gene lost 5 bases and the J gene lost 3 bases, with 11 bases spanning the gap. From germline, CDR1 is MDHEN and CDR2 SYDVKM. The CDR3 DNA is TGTGCCAGCAGTAGACCGACTCGCTACGAGCAGTACTTC. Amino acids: CASSRPTRYEQYF.

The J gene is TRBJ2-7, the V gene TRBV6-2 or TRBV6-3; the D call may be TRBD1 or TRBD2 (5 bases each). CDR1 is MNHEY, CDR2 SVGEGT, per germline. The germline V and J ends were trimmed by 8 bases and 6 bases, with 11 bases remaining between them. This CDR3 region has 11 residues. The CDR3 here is CASLRDGEQYF. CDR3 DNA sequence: TGTGCCAGCTTACGGGACGGCGAGCAGTACTTC.

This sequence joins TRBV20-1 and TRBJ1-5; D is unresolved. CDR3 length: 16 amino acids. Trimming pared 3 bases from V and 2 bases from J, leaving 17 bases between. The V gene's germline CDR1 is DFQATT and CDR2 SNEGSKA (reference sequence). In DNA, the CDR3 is TGCAGTGCTAGTACAGTGGGTGGGGATGGCAATCAGCCCCAGCATTTT. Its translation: CSASTVGGDGNQPQHF.

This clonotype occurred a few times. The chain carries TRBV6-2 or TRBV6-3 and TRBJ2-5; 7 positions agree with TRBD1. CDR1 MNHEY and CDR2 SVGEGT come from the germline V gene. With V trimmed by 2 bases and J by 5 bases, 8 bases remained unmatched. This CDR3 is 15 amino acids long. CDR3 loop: CASSYPGQLVETQYF. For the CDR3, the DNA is TGTGCCAGCAGTTACCCGGGACAGCTAGTTGAGACCCAGTACTTC.

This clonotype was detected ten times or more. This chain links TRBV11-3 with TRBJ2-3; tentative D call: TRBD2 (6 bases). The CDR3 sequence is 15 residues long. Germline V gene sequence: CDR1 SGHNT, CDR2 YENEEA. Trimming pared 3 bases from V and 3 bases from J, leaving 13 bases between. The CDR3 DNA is TGTGCCAGCAGCTTGAGTGGGAGGTCGACAGATACGCAGTATTTT. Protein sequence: CASSLSGRSTDTQYF.